This entry lists 4 T cell receptor beta chains sequenced from one sample in a study of beta chain features in type 1 diabetes. Sequencing targeted expressed TCRB transcripts, as all isolated RNA had been reverse transcribed. The assay was immunoSEQ multiplex PCR, and TCRdb's table has in-frame clones only and misses some. The sample shows 680,000 or so clones, roughly 16% of them seen only once. The sample comprised naive CD4+ T cells from blood. These receptors came from a young man in good health.

V is TRBV5-4 and J is TRBJ2-5; 7 positions match TRBD1. CDR3 length: 13 residues. Trimming at V came to 4 bases and at J to 2 bases, leaving 2 bases not matched to a gene. Germline lookup yields CDR1 SGHNT and CDR2 YYREEE (reference sequence). Written as DNA, the CDR3 is TGTGCCAGCAGCCGGGACAGACAAGAGACCCAGTACTTC. Protein sequence: CASSRDRQETQYF.

This clone was observed a handful of times. CDR3 coding DNA: TGTGCCAGCAGCTTAGGGACTAGCGGGAGCACAGATACGCAGTATTTT. It encodes CASSLGTSGSTDTQYF. This chain connects TRBV7-7 to TRBJ2-3, with 11 bases matching TRBD2. Trimming took 1 base from V and 0 from J; bases not matched to a gene: 0. CDR3 length equals 16 residues. CDR1 and CDR2 from the germline V gene are SSHAT and FNYEAQ (reference sequence).

The chain employs TRBV9 and TRBJ1-1, with D perhaps TRBD1 (6 bases). CDR3 length equals 14 residues. The germline V and J ends were trimmed by 0 bases and 5 bases, with 11 bases remaining between them. Germline V gives CDR1 SGDLS, CDR2 YYNGEE. The CDR3 sequence is CASSVARGGTEAFF. The CDR3 DNA follows: TGTGCCAGCAGCGTAGCCAGGGGAGGGACTGAAGCTTTCTTT.

This CDR3 reads CASSLAGGRNQPQHF. CDR3 DNA sequence: TGCGCCAGCAGCTTGGCGGGGGGCCGCAATCAGCCCCAGCATTTT. The rearrangement links TRBV5-1 to TRBJ1-5; tentatively, D is TRBD1 (6 bases). CDR1 and CDR2 (germline): SGHRS, YFSETQ. CDR3 length: 15 amino acids. The germline V and J ends were trimmed by 0 bases and 2 bases, with 9 bases remaining between them. Using reference TRBV5-1 and TRBJ1-5 for the parts outside the CDR3, the full variable domain is KAGVTQTPRYLIKTRGQQVTLSCSPISGHRSVSWYQQTPGQGLQFLFEYFSETQRNKGNFPGRFSGRQFSNSRSEMNVSTLELGDSALYLCASSLAGGRNQPQHFGDGTRLSIL.